Described below is a single T cell receptor beta chain sequence and its context. Antigen specificity is unknown. This specimen comes from a study of T cell responses to AZD1222 COVID-19 vaccine. Overall study context: Both about-4-week and about-12-week second-dose recipients were combined. Study findings and constraints: It was only a handful of AZD1222 recipients who were seropositive at baseline. In all cases, repertoires were sampled only after the peak T cell response. Within unmutated variant regions lay the reported targets of nearly half of spike-specific TCRs.

The repertoire was sequenced with immunoSEQ multiplex PCR; TCRdb's copy has only in-frame clones and lacks some. The data contain about 190,000 clones, more than 75% of them singletons. This receptor was obtained from an adult in good health. This specimen was peripheral blood, taken on day 0 of AZD1222 vaccination.

The CDR3 here is CASSPGQGGRNEQFF. The DNA for the CDR3 is TGTGCCAGCAGCCCGGGACAGGGGGGGAGGAATGAGCAGTTCTTC. This chain connects TRBV7-8 to TRBJ2-1, with 11 bases identical to TRBD1. The CDR3 runs to 15 residues. Germline-derived CDR1 and CDR2 are SGHVS and FQNEAQ. Trimming cost V 5 bases and J 7 bases; bases outside gene matches: 7.